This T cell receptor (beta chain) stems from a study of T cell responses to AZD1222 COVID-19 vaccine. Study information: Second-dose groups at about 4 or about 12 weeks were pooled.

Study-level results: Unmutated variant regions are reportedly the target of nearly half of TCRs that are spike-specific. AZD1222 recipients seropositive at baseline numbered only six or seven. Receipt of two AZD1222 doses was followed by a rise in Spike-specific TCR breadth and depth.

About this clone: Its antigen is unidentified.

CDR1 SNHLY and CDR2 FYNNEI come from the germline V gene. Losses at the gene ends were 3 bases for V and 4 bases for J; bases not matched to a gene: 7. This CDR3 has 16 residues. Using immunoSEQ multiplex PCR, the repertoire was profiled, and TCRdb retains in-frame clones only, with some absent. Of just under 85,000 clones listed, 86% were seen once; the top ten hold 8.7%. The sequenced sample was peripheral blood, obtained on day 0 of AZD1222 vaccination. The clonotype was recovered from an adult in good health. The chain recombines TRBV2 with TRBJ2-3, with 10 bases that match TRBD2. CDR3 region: CASSDQGAGGADTQYF. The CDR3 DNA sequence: TGTGCCAGCAGTGATCAGGGAGCGGGGGGGGCAGATACGCAGTATTTT.